This T cell receptor beta chain stems from a study of T cells in Graves' hyperthyroidism and ophthalmopathy. Study as a whole: Any treatment followed the collection of peripheral blood at initial diagnosis.

Study observations and caveats: The model made its ophthalmopathy prediction, and onset followed a median 6.5 months later.

Remarks on this clonotype: What it recognizes is unknown.

Template material for amplifying TCR beta CDR3 regions consisted of RNA transcripts. The study used the HTBI primer set for a first-round RT-PCR of the TCR CDR3. One entry per CDR3 protein results from TCRdb running MiXCR on the multiplex PCR reads. The sample holds about 350,000 distinct CDR3 sequences, about a sixth seen once. CDR3 length: 16 residues. V dropped 7 bases and J dropped 2 bases, with 20 bases sitting between them. Germline CDR1 MGHRA, CDR2 YSYEKL. This receptor was taken from a woman between 40 and 55 years old with Graves' ophthalmopathy. V and J are TRBV4-1 and TRBJ1-2; weak D call: TRBD1 (5 bases). Material: blood. CDR3 region: CASIGLQGDGNYGYTF. CDR3 nucleotide sequence: TGCGCCAGCATAGGGCTCCAGGGTGATGGGAACTATGGCTACACCTTC.